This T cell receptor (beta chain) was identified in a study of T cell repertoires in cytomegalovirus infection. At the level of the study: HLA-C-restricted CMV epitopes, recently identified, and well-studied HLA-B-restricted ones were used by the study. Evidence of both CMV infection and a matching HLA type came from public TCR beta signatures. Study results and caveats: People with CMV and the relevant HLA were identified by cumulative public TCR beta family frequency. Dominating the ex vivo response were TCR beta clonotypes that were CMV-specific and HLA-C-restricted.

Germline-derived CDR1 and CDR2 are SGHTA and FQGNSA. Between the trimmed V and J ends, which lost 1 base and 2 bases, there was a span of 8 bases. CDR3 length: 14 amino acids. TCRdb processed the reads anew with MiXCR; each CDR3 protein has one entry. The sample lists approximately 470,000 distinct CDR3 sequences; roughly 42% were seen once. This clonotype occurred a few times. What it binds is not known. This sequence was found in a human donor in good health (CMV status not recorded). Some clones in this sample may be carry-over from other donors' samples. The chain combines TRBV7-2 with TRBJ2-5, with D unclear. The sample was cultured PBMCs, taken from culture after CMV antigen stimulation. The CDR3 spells CASSLVTRQETQYF. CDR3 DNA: TGTGCCAGCAGCTTAGTGACCCGGCAAGAGACCCAGTACTTC.